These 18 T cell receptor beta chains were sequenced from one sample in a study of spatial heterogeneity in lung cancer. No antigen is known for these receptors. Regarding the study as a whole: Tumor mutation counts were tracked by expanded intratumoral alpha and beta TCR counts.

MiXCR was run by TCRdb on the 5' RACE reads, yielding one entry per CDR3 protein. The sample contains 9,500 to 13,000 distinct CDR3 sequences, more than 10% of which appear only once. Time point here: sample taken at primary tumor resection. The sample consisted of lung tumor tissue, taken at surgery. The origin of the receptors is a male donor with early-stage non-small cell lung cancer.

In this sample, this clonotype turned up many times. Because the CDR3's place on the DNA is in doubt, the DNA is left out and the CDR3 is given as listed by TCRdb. The CDR3 here is CISVPEARLRVLAYEQYF. The V gene is TRBV7-5, the J gene TRBJ2-7; whether TRBD2, the table's D call, matches the DNA was not checked. TRBV7-5 is an annotated pseudogene. The CDR3 adds up to 18 amino acids, both ends counted.

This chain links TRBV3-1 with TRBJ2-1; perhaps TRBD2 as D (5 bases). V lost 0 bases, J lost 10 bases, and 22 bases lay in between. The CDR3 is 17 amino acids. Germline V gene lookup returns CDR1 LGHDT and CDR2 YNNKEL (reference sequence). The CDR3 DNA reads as TGTGCCAGCAGCCAAGAATGGAGCCTAGGCGAGGGAGAGGAGCAGTTCTTC. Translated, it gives CASSQEWSLGEGEEQFF.

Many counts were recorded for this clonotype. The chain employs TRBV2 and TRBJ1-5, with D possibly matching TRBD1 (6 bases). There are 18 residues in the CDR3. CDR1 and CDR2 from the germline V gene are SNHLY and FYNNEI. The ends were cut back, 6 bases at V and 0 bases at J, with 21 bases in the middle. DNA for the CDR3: TGTGCCAGCAGCGGGGTACGCCAGGGGAGGGGTAGCAATCAGCCCCAGCATTTT. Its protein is CASSGVRQGRGSNQPQHF.

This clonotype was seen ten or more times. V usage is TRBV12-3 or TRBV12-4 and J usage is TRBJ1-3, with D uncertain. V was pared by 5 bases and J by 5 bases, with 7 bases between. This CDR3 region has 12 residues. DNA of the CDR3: TGTGCCAGCAGTAGTTACAGAAACACCATATATTTT. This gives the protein CASSSYRNTIYF.

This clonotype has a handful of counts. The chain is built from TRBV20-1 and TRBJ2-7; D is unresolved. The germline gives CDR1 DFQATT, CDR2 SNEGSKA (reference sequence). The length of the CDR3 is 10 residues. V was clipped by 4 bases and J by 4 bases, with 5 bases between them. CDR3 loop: CSANTYEQYV. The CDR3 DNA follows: TGCAGTGCTAACACTTACGAGCAGTACGTC.

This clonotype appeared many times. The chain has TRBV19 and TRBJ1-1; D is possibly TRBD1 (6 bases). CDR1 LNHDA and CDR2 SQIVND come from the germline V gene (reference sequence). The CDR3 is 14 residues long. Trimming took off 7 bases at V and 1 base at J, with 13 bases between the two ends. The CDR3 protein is CASNPGAENTEAFF. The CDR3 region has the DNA TGTGCCAGTAACCCAGGGGCGGAGAACACTGAAGCTTTCTTT. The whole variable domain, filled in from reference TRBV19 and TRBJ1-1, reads DGGITQSPKYLFRKEGQNVTLSCEQNLNHDAMYWYRQDPGQGLRLIYYSQIVNDFQKGDIAEGYSVSREKKESFPLTVTSAQKNPTAFYLCASNPGAENTEAFFGQGTRLTVV.

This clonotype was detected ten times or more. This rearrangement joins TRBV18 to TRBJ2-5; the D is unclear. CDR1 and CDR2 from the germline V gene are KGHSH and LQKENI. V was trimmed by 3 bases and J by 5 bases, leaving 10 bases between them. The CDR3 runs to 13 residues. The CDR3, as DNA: TGTGCCAGCTCACCCCTACCCGGGGAGACCCAGTACTTC. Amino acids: CASSPLPGETQYF. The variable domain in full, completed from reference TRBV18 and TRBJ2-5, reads NAGVMQNPRHLVRRRGQEARLRCSPMKGHSHVYWYRQLPEEGLKFMVYLQKENIIDESGMPKERFSAEFPKEGPSILRIQQVVRGDSAAYFCASSPLPGETQYFGPGTRLLVL.

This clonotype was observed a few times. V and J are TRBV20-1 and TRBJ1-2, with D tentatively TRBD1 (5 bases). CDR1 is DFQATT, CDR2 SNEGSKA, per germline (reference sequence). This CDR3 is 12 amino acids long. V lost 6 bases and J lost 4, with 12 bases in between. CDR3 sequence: CSARRDRYGYTF. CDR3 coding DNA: TGCAGTGCCCGCCGGGACCGCTATGGCTACACCTTC.

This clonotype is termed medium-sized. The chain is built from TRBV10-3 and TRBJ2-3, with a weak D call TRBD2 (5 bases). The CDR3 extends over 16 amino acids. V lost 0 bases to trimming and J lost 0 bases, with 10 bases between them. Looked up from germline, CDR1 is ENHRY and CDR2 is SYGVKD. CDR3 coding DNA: TGTGCCATCAGTGAGTCGAGCGGAGTTAGCACAGATACGCAGTATTTT. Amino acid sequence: CAISESSGVSTDTQYF.

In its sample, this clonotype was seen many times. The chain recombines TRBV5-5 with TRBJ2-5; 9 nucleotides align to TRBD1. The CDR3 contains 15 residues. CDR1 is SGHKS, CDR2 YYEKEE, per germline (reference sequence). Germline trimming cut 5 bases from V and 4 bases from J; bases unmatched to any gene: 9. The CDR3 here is CASSSPGQGLETQYF. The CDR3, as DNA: TGTGCCAGCAGTTCTCCGGGACAGGGTTTAGAGACCCAGTACTTC.

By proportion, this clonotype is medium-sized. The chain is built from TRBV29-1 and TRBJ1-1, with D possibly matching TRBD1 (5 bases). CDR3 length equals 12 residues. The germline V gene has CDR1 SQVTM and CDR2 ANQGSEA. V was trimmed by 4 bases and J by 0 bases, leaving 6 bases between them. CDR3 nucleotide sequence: TGCAGCGTTGGGACACTGAACACTGAAGCTTTCTTT. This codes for CSVGTLNTEAFF.

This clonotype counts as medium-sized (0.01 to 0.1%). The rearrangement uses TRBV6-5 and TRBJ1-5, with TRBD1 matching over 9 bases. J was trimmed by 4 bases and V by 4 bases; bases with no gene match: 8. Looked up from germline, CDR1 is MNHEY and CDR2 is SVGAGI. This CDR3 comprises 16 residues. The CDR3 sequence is CASSSLTGGENQPQHF. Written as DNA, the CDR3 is TGTGCCAGCAGTTCTCTAACAGGGGGCGAAAATCAGCCCCAGCATTTT.

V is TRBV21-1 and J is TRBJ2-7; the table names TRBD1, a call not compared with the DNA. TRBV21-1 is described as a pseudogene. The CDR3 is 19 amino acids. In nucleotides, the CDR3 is TGTGCCAGCAGCGCAACAGAGTGCGCTAAGGCCGGACCCTCCTACGAGCAGTACTTC. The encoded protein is CASSATECAKAGPSYEQYF.

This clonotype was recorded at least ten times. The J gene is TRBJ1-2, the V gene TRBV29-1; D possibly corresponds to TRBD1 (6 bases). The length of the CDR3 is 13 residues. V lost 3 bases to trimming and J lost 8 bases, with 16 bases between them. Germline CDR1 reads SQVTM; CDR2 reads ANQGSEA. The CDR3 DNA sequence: TGCAGCGTTGACTCCAGGGGCGAGGGCGGCTACACCTTC. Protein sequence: CSVDSRGEGGYTF.

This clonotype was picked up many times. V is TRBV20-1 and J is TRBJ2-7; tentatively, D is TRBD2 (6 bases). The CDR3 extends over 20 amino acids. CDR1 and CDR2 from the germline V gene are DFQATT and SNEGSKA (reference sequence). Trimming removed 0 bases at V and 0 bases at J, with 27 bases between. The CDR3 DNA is TGCAGTGCTAGAGAGACCCCAACTCGGGAGATGCGGATCCTCTCCTACGAGCAGTACTTC. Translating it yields CSARETPTREMRILSYEQYF.

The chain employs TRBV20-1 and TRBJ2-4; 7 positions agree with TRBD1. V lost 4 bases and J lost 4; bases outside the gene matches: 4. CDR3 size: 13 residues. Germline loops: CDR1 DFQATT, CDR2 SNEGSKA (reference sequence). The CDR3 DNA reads TGCAGTGCTATACCGGACAGGAAAAACATTCAGTACTTC. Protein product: CSAIPDRKNIQYF.

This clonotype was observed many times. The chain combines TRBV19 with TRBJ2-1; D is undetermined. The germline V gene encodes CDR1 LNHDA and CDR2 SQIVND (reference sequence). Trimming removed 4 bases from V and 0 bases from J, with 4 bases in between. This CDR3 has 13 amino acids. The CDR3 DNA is TGTGCCAGTAGTAAAAGCTCCTACAATGAGCAGTTCTTC. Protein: CASSKSSYNEQFF.

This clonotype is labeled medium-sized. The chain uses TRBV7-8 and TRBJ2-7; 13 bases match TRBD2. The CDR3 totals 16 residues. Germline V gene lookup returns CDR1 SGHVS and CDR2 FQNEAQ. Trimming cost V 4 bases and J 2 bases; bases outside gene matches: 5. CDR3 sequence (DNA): TGTGCCAGCAGCTCGACCGGGACTAGCGGGACCTACGAGCAGTACTTC. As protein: CASSSTGTSGTYEQYF. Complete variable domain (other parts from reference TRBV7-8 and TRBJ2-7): GAGVSQSPRYKVAKRGQDVALRCDPISGHVSLFWYQQALGQGPEFLTYFQNEAQLDKSGLPSDRFFAERPEGSVSTLKIQRTQQEDSAVYLCASSSTGTSGTYEQYFGPGTRLTVT.